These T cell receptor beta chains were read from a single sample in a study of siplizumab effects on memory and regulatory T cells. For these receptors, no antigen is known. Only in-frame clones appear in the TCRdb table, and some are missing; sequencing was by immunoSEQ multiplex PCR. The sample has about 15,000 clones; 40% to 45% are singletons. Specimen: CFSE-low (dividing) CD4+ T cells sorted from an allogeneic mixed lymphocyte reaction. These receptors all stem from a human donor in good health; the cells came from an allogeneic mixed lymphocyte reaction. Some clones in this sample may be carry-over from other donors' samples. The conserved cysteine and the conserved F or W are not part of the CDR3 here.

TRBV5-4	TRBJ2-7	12	ASSFFGLSYEQY
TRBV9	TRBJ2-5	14	ASSLSLAGGDETQY
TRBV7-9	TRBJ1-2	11	ASSLAATYGYT
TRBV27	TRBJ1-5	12	ASSLYRVNQPQH
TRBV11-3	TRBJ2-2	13	ASSLDHSNTGELF
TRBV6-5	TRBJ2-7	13	ASSLTSGRADEQY
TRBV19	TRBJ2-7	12	ASSASGRYGEQY
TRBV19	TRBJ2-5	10	ASRDYKETQY
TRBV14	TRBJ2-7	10	ASSQVAYEQY
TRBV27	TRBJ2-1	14	ASSPPGGGIVHEQF
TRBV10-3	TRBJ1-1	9	AIKADVEAF
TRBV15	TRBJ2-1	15	ATSSQAGGLGYNEQF
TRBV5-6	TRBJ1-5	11	ASSSGTVQPQH
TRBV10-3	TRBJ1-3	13	ATRPTVSSGNTIY
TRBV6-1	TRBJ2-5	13	ASSTTRGAQETQY
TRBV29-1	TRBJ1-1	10	SSGQGSTEAF
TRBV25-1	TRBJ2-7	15	ASASPVGVQPPYEQY
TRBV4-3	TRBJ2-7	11	ASSRQGIYEQY
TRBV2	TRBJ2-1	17	ASSDTGGTSGTGDNEQF
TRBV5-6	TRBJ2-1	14	ASSLDTGVSYNEQF
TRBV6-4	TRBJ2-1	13	ASSDEAGEWNEQF
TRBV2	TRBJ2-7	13	ASRIAGGRSYEQY
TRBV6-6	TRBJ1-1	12	ASSSTGGGTEAF
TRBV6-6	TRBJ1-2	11	ASSSTGGFGYT
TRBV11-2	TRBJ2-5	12	ASSSTVYQETQY
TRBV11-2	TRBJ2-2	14	ASSSRTSVRTGELF
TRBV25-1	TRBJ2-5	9	ASSNGWTQY
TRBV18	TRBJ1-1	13	ASSPLAGGDTEAF
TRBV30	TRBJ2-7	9	AWSVGYEQY
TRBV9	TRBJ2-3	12	ASSVGGYGDTQY
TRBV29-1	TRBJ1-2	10	SDYNGNYGYT
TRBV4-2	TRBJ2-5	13	ASSQRTGDQETQY
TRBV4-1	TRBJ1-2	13	ASSPYGTGVYGYT
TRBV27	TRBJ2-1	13	ASSRDRVTYNEQF
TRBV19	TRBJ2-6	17	ASSIRTGGADSGANVLT
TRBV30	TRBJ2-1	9	AWGGYNEQF
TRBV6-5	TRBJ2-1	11	ASSSRGNNEQF
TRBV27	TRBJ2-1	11	ASSFWASNEQF
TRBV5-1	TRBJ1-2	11	ASSPGTLYGYT
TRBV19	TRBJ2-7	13	ASSKRLAGPYEQY
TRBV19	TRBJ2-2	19	ASSISYLGQGRYSNTGELF
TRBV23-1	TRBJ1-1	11	ASSQYDRIKAF
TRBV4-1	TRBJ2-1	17	ASSQDSGGVRTGGREQF
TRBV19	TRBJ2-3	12	ASTPFGGADTQY
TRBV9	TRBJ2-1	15	ASSATTSGVSYNEQF
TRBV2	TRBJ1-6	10	ASGLVGSPLH
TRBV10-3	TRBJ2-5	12	AISVREAQETQY
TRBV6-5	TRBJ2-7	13	ATRRTGDNYYEQY
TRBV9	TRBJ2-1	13	ASSDGTHSYNEQF
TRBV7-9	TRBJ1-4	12	ASSLETGVEKLF
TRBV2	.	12	ASSVGALRYEQY
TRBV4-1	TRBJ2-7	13	ASSQDRGLTYEQY
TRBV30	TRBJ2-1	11	AWTPRLAGEQF
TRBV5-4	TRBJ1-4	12	ASSPGRGSEKLF
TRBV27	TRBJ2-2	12	ASRLAGGPGELF
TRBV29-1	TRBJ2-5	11	SAKDRVQETQY
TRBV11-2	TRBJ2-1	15	ASSPGLAGGPLNEQF
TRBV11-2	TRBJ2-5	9	ASSPAGTQY
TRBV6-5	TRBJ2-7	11	ASTQSVGGEQY
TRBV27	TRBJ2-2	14	ASRRQGLANTGELF